Here is one T cell receptor beta chain with its context. In the authors' methods: Estimated nucleated cell counts came from reference gene primer amplification. Sequencing was performed with immunoSEQ multiplex PCR; in TCRdb, only in-frame clones are kept and a portion is missing. D and trimming come from the DNA, and the V and J calls and clone size come from that table. The repertoire consists of approximately 330,000 clones, with 88% occurring once and the leading ten covering approximately 4%. This entry belongs to a study of blood T cell repertoires in COVID-19. As for the study in general: COVID-19 samples collected from the United States, Italy and Spain covered acute and convalescent phases.

The junction had 3 bases not matched to a gene; V was cut back by 2 bases and J by 2 bases. The CDR3 length is 15 residues. The V gene's germline CDR1 is LNHDA and CDR2 SQIVND (reference sequence). Sequencing was done on a sample of peripheral blood. The sequence came from a woman aged 45-59 years with active or convalescent COVID-19. The rearrangement links TRBV19 to TRBJ2-7; 10 bases align to TRBD2. CDR3 DNA sequence: TGTGCCAGTAGTATACTAGCGGGGGATCCCTACGAGCAGTACTTC. The encoded protein is CASSILAGDPYEQYF.